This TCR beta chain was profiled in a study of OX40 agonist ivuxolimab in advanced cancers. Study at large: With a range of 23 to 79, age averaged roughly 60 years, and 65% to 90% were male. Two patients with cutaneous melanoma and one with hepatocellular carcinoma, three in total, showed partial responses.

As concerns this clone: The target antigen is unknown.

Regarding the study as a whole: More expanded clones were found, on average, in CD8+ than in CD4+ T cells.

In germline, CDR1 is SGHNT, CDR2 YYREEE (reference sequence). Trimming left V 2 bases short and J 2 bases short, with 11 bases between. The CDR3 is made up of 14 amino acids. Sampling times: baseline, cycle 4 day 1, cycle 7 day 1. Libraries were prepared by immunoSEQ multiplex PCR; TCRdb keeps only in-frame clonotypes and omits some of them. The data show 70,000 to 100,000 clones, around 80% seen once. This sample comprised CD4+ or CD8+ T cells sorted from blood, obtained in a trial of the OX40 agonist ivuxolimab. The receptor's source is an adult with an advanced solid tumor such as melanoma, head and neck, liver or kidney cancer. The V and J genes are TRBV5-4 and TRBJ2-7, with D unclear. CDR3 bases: TGTGCCAGCAGCTTAACGACGGCCACCTACGAGCAGTACTTC. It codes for CASSLTTATYEQYF. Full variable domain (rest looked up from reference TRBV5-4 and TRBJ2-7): ETGVTQSPTHLIKTRGQQVTLRCSSQSGHNTVSWYQQALGQGPQFIFQYYREEENGRGNFPPRFSGLQFPNYSSELNVNALELDDSALYLCASSLTTATYEQYFGPGTRLTVT.